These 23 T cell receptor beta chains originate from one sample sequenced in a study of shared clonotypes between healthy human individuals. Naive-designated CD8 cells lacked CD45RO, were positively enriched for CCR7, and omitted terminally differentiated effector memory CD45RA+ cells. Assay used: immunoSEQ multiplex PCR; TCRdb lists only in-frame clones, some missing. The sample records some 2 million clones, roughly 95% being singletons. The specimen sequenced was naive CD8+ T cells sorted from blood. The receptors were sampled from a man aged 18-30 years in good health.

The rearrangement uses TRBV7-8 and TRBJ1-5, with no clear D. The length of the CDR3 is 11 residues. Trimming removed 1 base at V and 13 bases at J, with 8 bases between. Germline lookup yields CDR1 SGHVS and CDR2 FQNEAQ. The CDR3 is CASSLGEIQHF. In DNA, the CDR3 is TGTGCCAGCAGCTTAGGGGAAATACAGCATTTT.

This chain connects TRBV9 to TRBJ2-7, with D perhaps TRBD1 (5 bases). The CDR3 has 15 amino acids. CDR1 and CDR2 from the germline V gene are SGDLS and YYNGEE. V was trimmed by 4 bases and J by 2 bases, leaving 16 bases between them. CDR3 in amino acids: CASSPPTGDTYEQYF. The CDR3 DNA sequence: TGTGCCAGCAGCCCACCCACAGGCGACACCTACGAGCAGTACTTC.

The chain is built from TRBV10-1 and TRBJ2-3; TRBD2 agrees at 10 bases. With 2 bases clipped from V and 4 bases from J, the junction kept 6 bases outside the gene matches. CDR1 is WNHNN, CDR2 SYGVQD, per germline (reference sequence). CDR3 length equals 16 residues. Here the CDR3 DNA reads TGCGCCAGCAGTGAGGGAGCGGGAGGGATGGCAGATACGCAGTATTTT. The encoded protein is CASSEGAGGMADTQYF.

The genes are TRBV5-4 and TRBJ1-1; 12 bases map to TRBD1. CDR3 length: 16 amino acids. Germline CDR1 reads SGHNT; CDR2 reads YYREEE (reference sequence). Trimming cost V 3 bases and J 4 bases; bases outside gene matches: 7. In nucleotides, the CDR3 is TGTGCCAGCAGCTCGACTCCGGGACAGGGGGCCACTGAAGCTTTCTTT. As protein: CASSSTPGQGATEAFF.

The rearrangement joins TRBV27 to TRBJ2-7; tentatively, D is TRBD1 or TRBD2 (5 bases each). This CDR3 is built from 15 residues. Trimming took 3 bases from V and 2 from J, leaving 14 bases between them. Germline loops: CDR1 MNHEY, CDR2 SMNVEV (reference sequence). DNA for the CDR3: TGTGCCAGCAGTTTGGCCGGGACGCTGACCTACGAGCAGTACTTC. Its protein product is CASSLAGTLTYEQYF.

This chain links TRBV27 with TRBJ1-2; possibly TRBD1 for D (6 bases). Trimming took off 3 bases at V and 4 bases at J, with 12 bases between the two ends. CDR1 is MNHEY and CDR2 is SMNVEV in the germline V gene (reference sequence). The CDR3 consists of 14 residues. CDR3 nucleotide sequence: TGTGCCAGCAGTTTCTCAGGGGCTATCTATGGCTACACCTTC. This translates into CASSFSGAIYGYTF.

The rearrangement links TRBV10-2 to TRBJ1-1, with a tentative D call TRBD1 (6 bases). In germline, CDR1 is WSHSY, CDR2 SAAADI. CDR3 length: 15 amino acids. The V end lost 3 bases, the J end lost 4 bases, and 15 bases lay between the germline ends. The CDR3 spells CASSDALVGATEAFF. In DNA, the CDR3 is TGCGCCAGCAGTGATGCCCTAGTGGGGGCCACTGAAGCTTTCTTT.

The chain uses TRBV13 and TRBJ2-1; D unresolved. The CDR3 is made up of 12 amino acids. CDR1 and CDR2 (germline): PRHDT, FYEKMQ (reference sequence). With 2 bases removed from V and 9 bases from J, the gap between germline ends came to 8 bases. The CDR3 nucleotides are TGTGCCAGCAGCTTATCGAGAACTGAGCAGTTCTTC. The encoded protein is CASSLSRTEQFF.

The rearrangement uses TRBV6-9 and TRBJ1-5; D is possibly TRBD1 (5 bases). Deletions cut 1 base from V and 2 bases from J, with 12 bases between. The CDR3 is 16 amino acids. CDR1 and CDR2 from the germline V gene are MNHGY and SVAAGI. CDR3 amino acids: CASSYLAGQGNQPQHF. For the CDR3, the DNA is TGTGCCAGCAGTTATTTGGCGGGGCAGGGCAATCAGCCCCAGCATTTT.

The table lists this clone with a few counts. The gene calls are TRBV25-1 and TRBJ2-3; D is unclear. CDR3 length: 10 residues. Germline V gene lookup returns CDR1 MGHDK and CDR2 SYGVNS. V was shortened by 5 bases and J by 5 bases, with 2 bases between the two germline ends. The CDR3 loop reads CASSLDTQYF. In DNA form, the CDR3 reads TGTGCCAGCAGTTTAGATACGCAGTATTTT.

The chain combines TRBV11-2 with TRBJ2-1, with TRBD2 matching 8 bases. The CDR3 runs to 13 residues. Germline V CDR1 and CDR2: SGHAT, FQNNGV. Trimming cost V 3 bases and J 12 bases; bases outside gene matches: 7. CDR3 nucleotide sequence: TGTGCCAGCAGCTTGGAGAGCGGGAGAGGGCAGTTCTTC. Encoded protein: CASSLESGRGQFF.

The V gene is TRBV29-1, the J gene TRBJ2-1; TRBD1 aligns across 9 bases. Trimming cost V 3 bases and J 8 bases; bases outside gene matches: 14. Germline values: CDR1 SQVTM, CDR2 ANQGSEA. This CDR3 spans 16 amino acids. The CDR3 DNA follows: TGCAGCGTTGACGAAACACCGGGACAGGGTTTGGATGAGCAGTTCTTC. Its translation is CSVDETPGQGLDEQFF.

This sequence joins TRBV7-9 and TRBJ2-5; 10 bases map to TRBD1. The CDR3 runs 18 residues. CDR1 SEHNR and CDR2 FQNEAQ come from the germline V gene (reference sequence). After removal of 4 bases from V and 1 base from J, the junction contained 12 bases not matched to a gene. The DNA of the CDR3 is TGTGCCAGCAGCTCAACAAGCGGGACAGGGGACCTCCAAGAGACCCAGTACTTC. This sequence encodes CASSSTSGTGDLQETQYF.

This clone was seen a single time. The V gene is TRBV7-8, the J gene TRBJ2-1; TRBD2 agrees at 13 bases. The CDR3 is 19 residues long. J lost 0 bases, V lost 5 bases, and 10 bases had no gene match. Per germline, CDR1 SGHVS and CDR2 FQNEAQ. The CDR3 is CASSPGLAGAVDSYNEQFF. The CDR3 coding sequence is TGTGCCAGCAGCCCAGGACTAGCGGGAGCGGTCGACTCCTACAATGAGCAGTTCTTC. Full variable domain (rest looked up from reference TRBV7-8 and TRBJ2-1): GAGVSQSPRYKVAKRGQDVALRCDPISGHVSLFWYQQALGQGPEFLTYFQNEAQLDKSGLPSDRFFAERPEGSVSTLKIQRTQQEDSAVYLCASSPGLAGAVDSYNEQFFGPGTRLTVL.

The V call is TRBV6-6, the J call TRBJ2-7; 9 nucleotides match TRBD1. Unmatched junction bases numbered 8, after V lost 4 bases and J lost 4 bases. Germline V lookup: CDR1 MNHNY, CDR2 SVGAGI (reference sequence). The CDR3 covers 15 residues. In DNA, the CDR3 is TGTGCCAGCAGTTTCGGGACAGGGACCGAATACGAGCAGTACTTC. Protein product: CASSFGTGTEYEQYF.

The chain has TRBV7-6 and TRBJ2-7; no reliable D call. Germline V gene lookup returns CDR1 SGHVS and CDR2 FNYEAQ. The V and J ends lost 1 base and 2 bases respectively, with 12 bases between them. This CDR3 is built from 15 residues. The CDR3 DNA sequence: TGTGCCAGCAGCTTAGATGGGTCTGCACCCTACGAGCAGTACTTC. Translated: CASSLDGSAPYEQYF.

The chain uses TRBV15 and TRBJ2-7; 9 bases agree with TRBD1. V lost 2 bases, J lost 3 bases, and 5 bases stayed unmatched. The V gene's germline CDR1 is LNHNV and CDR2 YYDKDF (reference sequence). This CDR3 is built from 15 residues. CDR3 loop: CATSRRGTGIYEQYF. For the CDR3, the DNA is TGTGCCACCAGCAGACGGGGGACAGGGATCTACGAGCAGTACTTC.

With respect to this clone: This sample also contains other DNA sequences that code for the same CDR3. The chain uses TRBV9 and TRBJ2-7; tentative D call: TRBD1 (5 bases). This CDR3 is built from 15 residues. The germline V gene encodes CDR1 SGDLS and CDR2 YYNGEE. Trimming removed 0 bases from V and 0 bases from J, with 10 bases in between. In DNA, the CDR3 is TGTGCCAGCAGCGTAGGGCCAGGGCTCTCCTACGAGCAGTACTTC. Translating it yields CASSVGPGLSYEQYF.

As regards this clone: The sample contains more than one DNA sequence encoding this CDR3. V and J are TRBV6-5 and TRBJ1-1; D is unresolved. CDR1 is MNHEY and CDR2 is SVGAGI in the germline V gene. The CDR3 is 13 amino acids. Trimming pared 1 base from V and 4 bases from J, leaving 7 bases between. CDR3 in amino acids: CASSYLEGTEAFF. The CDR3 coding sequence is TGTGCCAGCAGTTACTTGGAGGGCACTGAAGCTTTCTTT.

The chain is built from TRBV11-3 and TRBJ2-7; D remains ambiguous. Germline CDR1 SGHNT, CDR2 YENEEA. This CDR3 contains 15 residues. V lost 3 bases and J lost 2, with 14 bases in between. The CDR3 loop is CASSLADHPTYEQYF. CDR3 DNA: TGTGCCAGCAGCTTGGCGGACCACCCCACCTACGAGCAGTACTTC.

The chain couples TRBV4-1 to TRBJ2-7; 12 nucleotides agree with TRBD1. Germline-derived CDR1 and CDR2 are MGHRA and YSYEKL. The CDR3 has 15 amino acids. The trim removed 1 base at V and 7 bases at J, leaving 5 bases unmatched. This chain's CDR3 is CASSQVGQGAEEQYF. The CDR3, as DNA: TGCGCCAGCAGCCAAGTGGGACAGGGGGCGGAAGAGCAGTACTTC.

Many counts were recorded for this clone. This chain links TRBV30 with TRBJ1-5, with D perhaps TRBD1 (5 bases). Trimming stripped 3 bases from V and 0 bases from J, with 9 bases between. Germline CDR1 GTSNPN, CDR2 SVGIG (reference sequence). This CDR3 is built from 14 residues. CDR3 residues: CAWRGLLSNQPQHF. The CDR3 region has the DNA TGTGCCTGGAGGGGACTGCTTAGCAATCAGCCCCAGCATTTT.

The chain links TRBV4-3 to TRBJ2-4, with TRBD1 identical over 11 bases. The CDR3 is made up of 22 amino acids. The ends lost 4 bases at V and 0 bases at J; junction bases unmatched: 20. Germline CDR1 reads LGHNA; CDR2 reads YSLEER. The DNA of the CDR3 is TGCGCCAGCAGCCCCCGCCGGGACAGGGGGATTAGCGGGAGCGAAGCCAAAAACATTCAGTACTTC. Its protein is CASSPRRDRGISGSEAKNIQYF.